The rows below give T cell receptor beta chains drawn from one sample of a study of OX40 agonist ivuxolimab in advanced cancers. The protocol was immunoSEQ multiplex PCR, while the TCRdb copy is restricted to in-frame clones and leaves out a portion. The sample lists about 58,000 clones; roughly 77% were seen once. Sequences were derived from CD4+ or CD8+ T cells sorted from blood, sampled in a trial of the OX40 agonist ivuxolimab. All receptors derive from an adult with an advanced solid tumor such as melanoma, head and neck, liver or kidney cancer. The CDR3 runs from the conserved cysteine through the conserved F or W. D genes are given only for firm matches. The size field is filled for only some rows; it gives once, few, many or a size class.

>TRBV7-6|TRBD1|-|TRBJ1-1
TGTGCCAGCAGCAACCCAGGGGGAACTGAAGCTTTCTTT
CASSNPGGTEAFF
>TRBV5-3|-|once|TRBJ1-3
TGTGCCAGAAGCGTACCCCAGGGGTCCAGCTCTGGAAACACCATATATTTT
CARSVPQGSSSGNTIYF
>TRBV6-6|TRBD1|few|TRBJ1-5
TGTGCCAGCAGCGAGGGACAGGGGATTATTCAGCCCCAGCATTTT
CASSEGQGIIQPQHF
>TRBV9|-|-|TRBJ2-4
TGTGCCAGCAGCCCCATTCGGGACTCTGCCAAAAACATTCAGTACTTC
CASSPIRDSAKNIQYF
>TRBV30|-|-|TRBJ2-3
TGTGCCTGGAGATCTTGGGGTACGCAGTATTTT
CAWRSWGTQYF
>TRBV7-9|-|-|TRBJ2-5
TGTGCCAGCAGCTTAGCGTCGGCGGGGGCGGATCAAGAGACCCAGTACTTC
CASSLASAGADQETQYF
>TRBV6-5|-|-|TRBJ1-2
TGTGCCAGCAGTTACGGCAGGCGCAGCTATGGCTACACCTTC
CASSYGRRSYGYTF
>TRBV6-5|-|-|TRBJ2-2
TGTGCCAGCAGTTACGGGAGTTTTCTCACCGGGGAGCTGTTTTTT
CASSYGSFLTGELFF
>TRBV5-1|TRBD2|-|TRBJ2-3
TGCGCCAGCAGCTTGAGCCTAGCGGGGGGGTTAGGAGATACGCAGTATTTT
CASSLSLAGGLGDTQYF
>TRBV30|-|-|TRBJ2-1
TGTGCCTGGCGACGGGACCCAGTGGGTGAGCAGTTCTTC
CAWRRDPVGEQFF
>TRBV29-1|TRBD2|few|TRBJ2-7
TGCAGCGTTCATCTCTTGCACACTAGCGGGAGGGGGAACTACGAGCAGTACTTC
CSVHLLHTSGRGNYEQYF
>TRBV15|-|-|TRBJ1-1
TGTGCCACCAGCAGAGCTGGAGGACGTACTGAAGCTTTCTTT
CATSRAGGRTEAFF
>TRBV2|-|few|TRBJ2-4
TGTGCCAGCAGATCTAGGGGGGACATTCAGTACTTC
CASRSRGDIQYF
>TRBV10-3|-|-|TRBJ2-1
TGTGCCATCAGTGAGTACGGAGGGGAAGGCGTCCATGAGCAGTTCTTC
CAISEYGGEGVHEQFF
>TRBV28|-|-|TRBJ1-4
TGTGCCAGCAGTTTGTCATCGGCAGGCCCATCTAATGAAAAACTGTTTTTT
CASSLSSAGPSNEKLFF
>TRBV5-1|-|-|TRBJ2-5
TGCGCCAGCCGACAGCATAAAGAGACCCAGTACTTC
CASRQHKETQYF
>TRBV4-1|TRBD2|-|TRBJ2-1
TGCGCCAGCAGCAGGGGAGCGGGGTTGGTGGTAAATGAGCAGTTCTTC
CASSRGAGLVVNEQFF
>TRBV6-6|TRBD1|-|TRBJ2-7
TGTGCCAGCAGAGCGGGACAGGGGTGGAACGAGCAGTACTTC
CASRAGQGWNEQYF
>TRBV6-5|-|-|TRBJ1-1
TGTGCCAGCAGTCCATCGTACAGGGTCCCTGAAGCTTTCTTT
CASSPSYRVPEAFF
>TRBV5-4|-|medium-sized|TRBJ1-2
TGTGCCAGCAGCTTGGTACAAGGCTATGGCTACACCTTC
CASSLVQGYGYTF
>TRBV4-1|-|-|TRBJ2-2
TGCGCCAGCAGCGACCCGACATTGTTCGCCGGGGAGCTGTTTTTT
CASSDPTLFAGELFF
>TRBV4-1|TRBD1|-|TRBJ1-4
TGCGCCAGCAGCCAAGGACAGGGGGCGACGCCGGGGGGTGAAAAACTGTTTTTT
CASSQGQGATPGGEKLFF
>TRBV30|-|-|TRBJ1-1
TGTGCCTGGATGTTGGGTAGGGACATGAACACTGAAGCTTTCTTT
CAWMLGRDMNTEAFF
>TRBV5-1|-|-|TRBJ1-5
TGCGCTAGCAGCTTTGGAACAGGGAGTCAGCCCCAGCATTTT
CASSFGTGSQPQHF
>TRBV5-1|TRBD1|-|TRBJ2-5
TGCGCCAGCAGCATGGGACAGCCTCGCACCCAGTACTTC
CASSMGQPRTQYF
>TRBV6-1|-|medium-sized|TRBJ2-2
TGTGCCAGCAGTGGGTTTTGGGGGGAGCTGTTTTTT
CASSGFWGELFF
>TRBV7-9|TRBD1|-|TRBJ1-2
TGTGCCAGCACCATACAGGGGGCGTGGGGCTACACCTTC
CASTIQGAWGYTF
>TRBV30|-|-|TRBJ2-3
TGTGCCTGGGGCCGCTCGTCAGGAGATACGCAGTATTTT
CAWGRSSGDTQYF
>TRBV30|TRBD1|-|TRBJ2-7
TGTGCCTGGAAACAGGGGCATTTCCCCTACGAGCAGTACTTC
CAWKQGHFPYEQYF
>TRBV10-3|TRBD1|-|TRBJ1-1
TGTGCCATCAGTGACAGGGGGTCCACTGAAGCTTTCTTT
CAISDRGSTEAFF
>TRBV28|TRBD1|-|TRBJ2-7
TGTGCCAGCAGTTTTCAGGGGGTTAGTCTGTACTTC
CASSFQGVSLYF
>TRBV21-1|-|-|TRBJ2-5
TGTGCCAGCAGCCGGGACAGGGGGCAGGAGACCCAGTACTTC
CASSRDRGQETQYF
>TRBV5-4|-|-|TRBJ1-1
TGTGCCAGCAGCCGGGACATCCGATTGAACACTGAAGCTTTCTTT
CASSRDIRLNTEAFF
>TRBV28|-|-|TRBJ1-2
TGTGCCAGCAGTTTCGTCGGGACATTAGACGGCTACACCTTC
CASSFVGTLDGYTF
>TRBV6-5|-|-|TRBJ2-2
TGTGCCAGCAGTTACACCGGGGACACCGGGGAGCTGTTTTTT
CASSYTGDTGELFF
>TRBV11-1|TRBD1|-|TRBJ2-5
TGTGCCAGCAGCTACGGGACAGGGGTCCACGAGACCCAGTACTTC
CASSYGTGVHETQYF
>TRBV19|TRBD2|-|TRBJ2-7
TGTGCCAGTAGTCGCGCTAGCGGGACCGCCTACGAGCAGTACTTC
CASSRASGTAYEQYF
>TRBV4-2|-|once|TRBJ1-1
TGTGCCAGCAGCCAAGTGCAAGTGTTTCGCACTGAAGCTTTCTTT
CASSQVQVFRTEAFF
>TRBV30|TRBD1|-|TRBJ2-5
TGTGCCTGGAGACGGGACAGACCCCAAGAGACCCAGTACTTC
CAWRRDRPQETQYF
>TRBV11-2|-|-|TRBJ1-5
TGTGCCAGCAGCTTAGTCGGGGATAGCAATCAGCCCCAGCATTTT
CASSLVGDSNQPQHF
>TRBV18|-|-|TRBJ2-2
TGTGCCAGCTCACCATCGGGCAGTAACACCGGGGAGCTGTTTTTT
CASSPSGSNTGELFF
>TRBV19|TRBD2|once|TRBJ2-3
TGTGCCACCCGGGGGGGGGCAGATACGCAGTATTTT
CATRGGADTQYF
>TRBV19|-|once|TRBJ2-5
TGTGCCAGTAGTGGGGGAATCCAAGAGACCCAGTACTTC
CASSGGIQETQYF
>TRBV6-5|-|-|TRBJ2-7
TGTGCCAGCAGTTACTCGATTCAGAACTACGAGCAGTACTTC
CASSYSIQNYEQYF
>TRBV27|-|-|TRBJ2-5
TGTGCCAGCAGTCCCTCGGCGTTACGAGAGACCCAGTACTTC
CASSPSALRETQYF
>TRBV4-1|-|-|TRBJ2-7
TGCGCCAGCAGCTTCCGTCCCCGGGGCTTATCACACTCCTACGAGCAGTACTTC
CASSFRPRGLSHSYEQYF
>TRBV6-1|-|-|TRBJ2-7
TGTGCCAGCAGTGAAAGTTGGACGATCTACGAGCAGTACTTC
CASSESWTIYEQYF
>TRBV20-1|-|-|TRBJ1-3
TGCAGTGCTTTAAGGCAAAACACCATATATTTT
CSALRQNTIYF
>TRBV28|-|few|TRBJ2-5
TGTGCCAGCTCCGGAACTAGCCCGGAGTTAGAGACCCAGTACTTC
CASSGTSPELETQYF
>TRBV4-1|TRBD1|-|TRBJ2-7
TGCGCCAGCAGCCGAAACCGGGACAGTACCTACGAGCAGTACTTC
CASSRNRDSTYEQYF
>TRBV6-1|-|-|TRBJ2-2
TGTGCCAGCTCGCCCCATAGTGCCGGGGAGCTGTTTTTT
CASSPHSAGELFF
>TRBV30|-|-|TRBJ2-2
TGTGCCTGGAGTGTACTCGGTCCACCGAACACCGGGGAGCTGTTTTTT
CAWSVLGPPNTGELFF